This T cell receptor (beta chain) was retrieved from a study of shared clonotypes between healthy human individuals. Overall study: Those who served as donors were a couple of women and a few men between the ages of 18 and 49. Study conclusions and caveats: Shared clonotypes: about 5.3% naive CD4, around 3.5% naive CD8, about 2.4% memory CD4, 0.4% memory CD8.

In the case of this clone: The target antigen is unknown.

Cells designated naive CD8 were CD45RO-negative and were positively selected for CCR7, with terminally differentiated effector memory CD45RA+ cells excluded. The CDR3 contains 17 residues. Germline CDR1 reads MDHEN; CDR2 reads SYDVKM. J lost 3 bases, V lost 6 bases, and 14 bases had no gene match. The table came from immunoSEQ multiplex PCR; TCRdb's copy has only in-frame clones and leaves some out. The sample lists some 1,900,000 clones, about 95% seen once, with around 1% in the top ten. The clonotype comes from a man younger than 35 in good health. This sequence joins TRBV28 and TRBJ2-5; the match to TRBD2 covers 9 bases. Sequenced sample: naive CD8+ T cells sorted from blood. The CDR3 nucleotides read TGTGCCAGCAGCCGGGGGCCGGGACTAGCCTCAAAAGAGACCCAGTACTTC. Translation gives CASSRGPGLASKETQYF.